One and the same sample provided the 20 T cell receptor beta chains below, sequenced in a study of T-cell memory formation after mild COVID-19. TCRdb redid the calling of the 5' RACE reads with MiXCR, one entry per CDR3 protein. The sample contains more than 250,000 distinct CDR3 sequences, roughly 17% of which appear only once. The sample taken for sequencing was PBMCs or a T cell subset sorted from them (not recorded which). All receptors come from a man between 18 and 29 years old who had mild COVID-19 (a few samples of this study predate the infection). Cell type and time point are not known.

The CDR3 sequence is CASSLHPGDSYNEQFF. CDR3 DNA: TGTGCCAGCAGTTTACACCCGGGGGACTCCTACAATGAGCAGTTCTTC. The chain has TRBV12-3 or TRBV12-4 and TRBJ2-1, with D tentatively TRBD2 (6 bases). Trimming left V 2 bases short and J 0 bases short, with 11 bases between. The CDR3 is 16 amino acids.

The chain uses TRBV4-2 and TRBJ2-6; D is undetermined. Trimming stripped 0 bases from V and 0 bases from J, with 9 bases between. This CDR3 has 17 amino acids. The germline gives CDR1 LGHNA, CDR2 YNFKEQ. CDR3 coding DNA: TGTGCCAGCAGCCAAGACCCCGCCGCCTCTGGGGCCAACGTCCTGACTTTC. It codes for CASSQDPAASGANVLTF.

Only a few counts were recorded for this clonotype. This rearrangement joins TRBV5-1 to TRBJ2-1, with 11 bases that match TRBD2. The CDR3 consists of 16 residues. After removal of 1 base from V and 6 bases from J, the junction contained 6 bases not matched to a gene. Germline V gene sequence: CDR1 SGHRS, CDR2 YFSETQ. The CDR3 DNA sequence: TGCGCCAGCAGCTTGACGGGGCTAGCGGGGGGCAATGAGCAGTTCTTC. Its translation: CASSLTGLAGGNEQFF.

In its sample, this clonotype was seen many times. This chain connects TRBV6-5 to TRBJ2-1; D unresolved. Trimming cost V 2 bases and J 7 bases, with 18 bases left between them. This CDR3 region has 16 residues. Germline-derived CDR1 and CDR2 are MNHEY and SVGAGI. The CDR3 loop is CASSYLPPVPMNEQFF. The CDR3 DNA follows: TGTGCCAGCAGTTACCTACCGCCGGTCCCCATGAATGAGCAGTTCTTC.

This sequence joins TRBV24-1 and TRBJ2-5; the D call may be TRBD1 or TRBD2 (5 bases each). Trimming left V 9 bases short and J 4 bases short, with 14 bases between. In germline, CDR1 is KGHDR, CDR2 SFDVKD. The length of the CDR3 is 13 residues. CDR3 region: CATRSGAGETQYF. The CDR3 coding sequence is TGTGCCACCCGTTCCGGGGCCGGAGAGACCCAGTACTTC.

The CDR3 bases are TGTGCCAGCAGCTTAGTCACTAGCGGGGGGCCCCACAATGAGCAGTTCTTC. Amino acids: CASSLVTSGGPHNEQFF. This chain links TRBV7-9 with TRBJ2-1; 12 nucleotides match TRBD2. Unmatched junction bases numbered 6, after V lost 1 base and J lost 5 bases. This CDR3 spans 17 amino acids. Germline loops: CDR1 SEHNR, CDR2 FQNEAQ (reference sequence).

DNA of the CDR3: TGTGCCAGCAGCTTAGCCAATAACTATGGCTACACCTTC. This translates into CASSLANNYGYTF. V and J are TRBV7-9 and TRBJ1-2, with D unresolved. CDR1 and CDR2 from the germline V gene are SEHNR and FQNEAQ (reference sequence). The CDR3 loop spans 13 amino acids. V lost 0 bases and J 1 base, leaving 3 bases between the germline ends.

This clonotype was seen only a few times. This chain links TRBV20-1 with TRBJ2-5, with a possible D match to TRBD1 (5 bases). CDR3 length: 12 amino acids. The germline V and J ends were trimmed by 3 bases and 5 bases, with 10 bases remaining between them. Per the germline V gene, CDR1 is DFQATT and CDR2 is SNEGSKA (reference sequence). DNA for the CDR3: TGCAGTGCTAGGGTAGCAGGGGAGACCCAGTACTTC. Protein: CSARVAGETQYF.

In its sample, this clonotype was seen many times. This chain uses TRBV7-6 with TRBJ2-3; D is undetermined. Germline assignment: CDR1 SGHVS and CDR2 FNYEAQ. V was trimmed by 5 bases and J by 6 bases, leaving 15 bases between them. CDR3 length: 14 residues. CDR3 amino acids: CASSQIGTRDTQYF. The CDR3 DNA follows: TGTGCCAGCAGCCAAATCGGTACACGGGATACGCAGTATTTT. Using reference TRBV7-6 and TRBJ2-3 for the parts outside the CDR3, the full variable domain is GAGVSQSPRYKVTKRGQDVALRCDPISGHVSLYWYRQALGQGPEFLTYFNYEAQQDKSGLPNDRFSAERPEGSISTLTIQRTEQRDSAMYRCASSQIGTRDTQYFGPGTRLTVL.

The sample holds a few counts of this clonotype. The chain recombines TRBV7-2 with TRBJ2-4, with 9 nucleotides matching TRBD1. Unmatched junction bases numbered 5, after V lost 1 base and J lost 7 bases. The germline gives CDR1 SGHTA, CDR2 FQGNSA. The CDR3 has 15 amino acids. CDR3 in DNA: TGTGCCAGCAGCTTAGTCGGGACAGGGCGGAACATTCAGTACTTC. Protein: CASSLVGTGRNIQYF. The full variable domain, in which reference TRBV7-2 and TRBJ2-4 provide the parts outside the CDR3, is GAGVSQSPSNKVTEKGKDVELRCDPISGHTALYWYRQSLGQGLEFLIYFQGNSAPDKSGLPSDRFSAERTGGSVSTLTIQRTQQEDSAVYLCASSLVGTGRNIQYFGAGTRLSVL.

The chain couples TRBV9 to TRBJ2-3; D may correspond to TRBD1 or TRBD2 (5 bases each). CDR3 length: 16 residues. Trimming shortened V by 0 bases and J by 2 bases, and 13 bases separated the two germline ends. Germline V lookup: CDR1 SGDLS, CDR2 YYNGEE. The CDR3 DNA is TGTGCCAGCAGCGTAGAAGGGGAGTGGGTCACAGATACGCAGTATTTT. This codes for CASSVEGEWVTDTQYF.

This clonotype was seen a few times. V is TRBV5-1 and J is TRBJ2-5; 8 bases fit TRBD1. CDR1 is SGHRS and CDR2 is YFSETQ in the germline V gene. The CDR3 has 16 amino acids. Trimming removed 0 bases from V and 5 bases from J; junction bases left unmatched: 9. CDR3 protein: CASSLGVAGGAETQYF. In nucleotides, the CDR3 is TGCGCCAGCAGCTTGGGCGTGGCAGGGGGCGCCGAGACCCAGTACTTC.

Here the CDR3 DNA reads TGTGCCAGCAGCTTAGAAGACGGGGGGAGGTGGCACAATGAGCAGTTCTTC. Its protein product is CASSLEDGGRWHNEQFF. The chain employs TRBV7-6 and TRBJ2-1, with 7 bases identical to TRBD2. The CDR3 has 17 residues. CDR1 and CDR2 (germline): SGHVS, FNYEAQ. After removal of 1 base from V and 5 bases from J, the junction contained 11 bases not matched to a gene. Full variable domain (rest looked up from reference TRBV7-6 and TRBJ2-1): GAGVSQSPRYKVTKRGQDVALRCDPISGHVSLYWYRQALGQGPEFLTYFNYEAQQDKSGLPNDRFSAERPEGSISTLTIQRTEQRDSAMYRCASSLEDGGRWHNEQFFGPGTRLTVL.

The rearrangement links TRBV4-3 to TRBJ1-2; 7 positions agree with TRBD1. Germline V gives CDR1 LGHNA, CDR2 YSLEER. After removal of 0 bases from V and 7 bases from J, the junction contained 11 bases not matched to a gene. CDR3 length: 16 residues. CDR3 DNA: TGCGCCAGCAGCCAAGATCGAAACAGGGGAGCCGTTGGCTACACCTTC. Its protein is CASSQDRNRGAVGYTF.

The chain couples TRBV20-1 to TRBJ1-6; weak D call: TRBD1 (5 bases). From germline, CDR1 is DFQATT and CDR2 SNEGSKA (reference sequence). The CDR3 loop spans 16 amino acids. CDR3 residues: CSGRRDGFAFNSPLHF. For the CDR3, the DNA is TGCAGCGGGCGACGGGACGGGTTTGCTTTCAATTCACCCCTCCACTTT.

In this sample, this clonotype turned up a few times. V is TRBV9 and J is TRBJ2-7; D unclear. The CDR3 is 14 residues long. Trimming pared 4 bases from V and 2 bases from J, leaving 13 bases between. Germline lookup yields CDR1 SGDLS and CDR2 YYNGEE. The CDR3 DNA reads TGTGCCAGCAGCTCCTCGAGGAACCCCTACGAGCAGTACTTC. This translates into CASSSSRNPYEQYF.

The chain joins TRBV20-1 to TRBJ1-1; D is ambiguous. The V gene's germline CDR1 is DFQATT and CDR2 SNEGSKA (reference sequence). Trimming left V 2 bases short and J 5 bases short, with 6 bases between. The CDR3 spans 11 residues. CDR3 loop: CSARMITEAFF. The CDR3 DNA is TGCAGTGCTAGAATGATAACTGAAGCTTTCTTT.

The rearrangement links TRBV24-1 to TRBJ1-3, with a tentative D call TRBD1 (5 bases). Looked up from germline, CDR1 is KGHDR and CDR2 is SFDVKD. Trimming shortened V by 0 bases and J by 0 bases, and 8 bases separated the two germline ends. This CDR3 has 16 amino acids. The CDR3 is CATSDLQGSSGNTIYF. The CDR3 nucleotides read TGTGCCACCAGTGATTTGCAGGGCAGCTCTGGAAACACCATATATTTT.

This rearrangement joins TRBV20-1 to TRBJ2-5; TRBD1 aligns across 8 bases. Germline lookup yields CDR1 DFQATT and CDR2 SNEGSKA (reference sequence). This CDR3 has 16 residues. The V gene end was trimmed by 0 bases and the J gene end by 2 bases; junction bases not matched to a gene: 8. The CDR3 DNA reads as TGCAGTGCTAGAGACCAGGGGGCCCTTTTTCAAGAGACCCAGTACTTC. Translated, it gives CSARDQGALFQETQYF.

The CDR3 coding sequence is TGTGCCAGCAGCCCTCTCGGGAGTTCGGAGCAGTACTTC. Its protein is CASSPLGSSEQYF. The V call is TRBV6-6, the J call TRBJ2-7, with TRBD2 as a possible D gene (6 bases). The ends were cut back, 6 bases at V and 7 bases at J, with 16 bases in the middle. CDR1 is MNHNY and CDR2 is SVGAGI in the germline V gene (reference sequence). The length of the CDR3 is 13 residues.